The present T cell receptor beta chain was sequenced within a study of T-cell reconstitution after alpha-beta-depleted transplantation in children. For TCRbeta, the library was prepared with unique molecular identifiers. TCRdb re-derived calls from the PCR reads in MiXCR, one entry per CDR3 protein. The sample includes around 600,000 distinct CDR3 sequences, around 17% of them seen just once. The CDR3 totals 18 residues. The V gene lost 5 bases and the J gene lost 2 bases, with 22 bases spanning the gap. This clonotype showed up just a few times. The genes are TRBV12-3 or TRBV12-4 and TRBJ2-1; TRBD1 or TRBD2 may be the D gene (5 bases each). This TCR was sampled from a human donor who donated a stem cell graft to a child with acute myeloid leukemia. Sequencing used PBMCs from the stem cell graft donor, obtained from the stem cell graft. This CDR3 reads CASSRLKRGSVAYNEQFF. The CDR3 bases are TGTGCCAGCAGTCGACTTAAAAGGGGTAGCGTCGCCTACAATGAGCAGTTCTTC.